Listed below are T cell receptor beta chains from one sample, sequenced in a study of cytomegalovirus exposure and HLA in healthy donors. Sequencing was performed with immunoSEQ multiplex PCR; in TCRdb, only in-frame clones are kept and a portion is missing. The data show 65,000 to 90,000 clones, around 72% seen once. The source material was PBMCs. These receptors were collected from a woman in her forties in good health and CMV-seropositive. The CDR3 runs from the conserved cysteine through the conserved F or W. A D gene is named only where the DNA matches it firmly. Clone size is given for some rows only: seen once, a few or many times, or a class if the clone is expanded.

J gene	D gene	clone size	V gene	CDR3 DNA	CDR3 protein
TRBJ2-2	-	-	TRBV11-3	TGTGCCAGCAGCGCCGGTGGAGGCAGACCAAACACCGGGGAGCTGTTTTTT	CASSAGGGRPNTGELFF
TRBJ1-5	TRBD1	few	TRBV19	TGTGCCAGTAGCGATAACAGGGGCGCGCGTCAGCCCCAGCATTTT	CASSDNRGARQPQHF
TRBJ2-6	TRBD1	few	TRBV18	TGTGCCAGCTCACGGGGACAGGGGGCCTACCTTTCTGGGGCCAACGTCCTGACTTTC	CASSRGQGAYLSGANVLTF
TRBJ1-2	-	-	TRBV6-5	TGTGCCAGCAGCAAGATCAGGGATAACTATGGCTACACCTTC	CASSKIRDNYGYTF
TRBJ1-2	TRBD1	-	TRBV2	TGTGCCAGCAGTGAGTTGGGGACAGGGGGCGGCGGCTACACCTTC	CASSELGTGGGGYTF
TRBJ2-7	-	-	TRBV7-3	TGTGCCAGCAGCCCCGACAACTCCTACGAGCAGTACTTC	CASSPDNSYEQYF
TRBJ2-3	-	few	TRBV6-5	TGTGCCAGCAGCATCTCTGCGGGCACAGATACGCAGTATTTT	CASSISAGTDTQYF
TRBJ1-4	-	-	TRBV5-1	TGCGCCAGCAGCCTACAGGATCCGCGGGAAAAACTGTTTTTT	CASSLQDPREKLFF
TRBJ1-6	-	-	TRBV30	TGTGCCTGGAGTGGAGGTGGGAATTCACCCCTCCACTTT	CAWSGGGNSPLHF
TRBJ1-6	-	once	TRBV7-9	TGTGCCAGCAGCCCCCAGACCTATAATTCACCCCTCCACTTT	CASSPQTYNSPLHF
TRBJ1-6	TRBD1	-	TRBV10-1	TGCGCCAGCAGTGAAATATACAGGGGGCAACGCAATTCACCCCTCCACTTT	CASSEIYRGQRNSPLHF
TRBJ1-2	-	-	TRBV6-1	TGTGCCAGCAGTGGCAGGACAACCCAGGGCTACACCTTC	CASSGRTTQGYTF
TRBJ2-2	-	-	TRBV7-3	TGTGCCAGCAGCTTATTTCTCACTAGCCCCTATACGAACACCGGGGAGCTGTTTTTT	CASSLFLTSPYTNTGELFF
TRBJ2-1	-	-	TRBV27	TGTGCCAGCACGCCGTCGGGTCCCTCGGGAAGGGAGCAGTTCTTC	CASTPSGPSGREQFF
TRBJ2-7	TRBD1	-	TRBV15	TGTGCCACCAGCAGAGGACAGGGTTCCTACGAGCAGTACTTC	CATSRGQGSYEQYF
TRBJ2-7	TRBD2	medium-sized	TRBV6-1	TGTGCCAGCAGTGAAGAGGAGGCGGGGGGAAGGGAGCAGTACTTC	CASSEEEAGGREQYF
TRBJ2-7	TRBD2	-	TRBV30	TGTGCCTGGAGTTCCCTAGCGGGGGGGCTTAGCGAGCAGTACTTC	CAWSSLAGGLSEQYF
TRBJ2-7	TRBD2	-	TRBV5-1	TGCGCCAGCAGCTTGGGACCAGCGGGGGGAAGCTACGAGCAGTACTTC	CASSLGPAGGSYEQYF
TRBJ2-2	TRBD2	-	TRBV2	TGTGCCAGCAGTGATTGGCTAGCGGCCGGGGAGCTGTTTTTT	CASSDWLAAGELFF
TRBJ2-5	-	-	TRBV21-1	TGTGCCAGCAGCAAAGGGAAGGACAGGGATAGAGAGACCCAGTACTTC	CASSKGKDRDRETQYF
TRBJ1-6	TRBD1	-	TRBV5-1	TGCGCCAGCAGCGCCCGGGACAGGGGTAATTCGCCCCTCCACTTT	CASSARDRGNSPLHF
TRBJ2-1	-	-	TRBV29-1	TGCAGCGTTGATCAGGGCTACAATGAGCAGTTCTTC	CSVDQGYNEQFF
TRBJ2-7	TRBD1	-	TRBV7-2	TGTGCCAGCAGCTTAACCGGGACAGCGCTCCCCTACGAGCAGTACTTC	CASSLTGTALPYEQYF
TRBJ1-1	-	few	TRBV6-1	TGTGCTCTTGGGGAAAGGGGCACTGAAGCTTTCTTT	CALGERGTEAFF
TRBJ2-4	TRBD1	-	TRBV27	TGTGCCAGCAGTTTCGGACAGGGCAAGGGTTACATTCAGTACTTC	CASSFGQGKGYIQYF
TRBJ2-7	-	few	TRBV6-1	TGTGCCAGCCGGACTGGGTACGAGCAGTACTTC	CASRTGYEQYF
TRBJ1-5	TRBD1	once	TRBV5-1	TGCGCCAGCAGCATAGGGGGACAGAACAATCAGCCCCAGCATTTT	CASSIGGQNNQPQHF
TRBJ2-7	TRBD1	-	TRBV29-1	TGCAGCGTTAGGGGACAGGGGGTATACGAGCAGTACTTC	CSVRGQGVYEQYF
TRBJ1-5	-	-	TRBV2	TGTGCCAGCAGCGAGGGACAACCTAATCAGCCCCAGCATTTT	CASSEGQPNQPQHF
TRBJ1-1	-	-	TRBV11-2	TGTGCCAGCAGCTTAACGTTGGGGACAGAAGCTTTCTTT	CASSLTLGTEAFF
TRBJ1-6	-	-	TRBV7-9	TGTGCCAGCGAGGCAGGGGTCAATTCACCCCTCCACTTT	CASEAGVNSPLHF
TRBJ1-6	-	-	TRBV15	TGTGCCACCAGCAGAGGGCGGACAGTTCAGAATTCACCCCTCCACTTT	CATSRGRTVQNSPLHF
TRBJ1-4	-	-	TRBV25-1	TGTGCCAGCAGTGAATATCGGGGAGGGTTGGAAAAACTGTTTTTT	CASSEYRGGLEKLFF
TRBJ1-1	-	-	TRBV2	TGTGCCAGCAGCATTATCGGGACACAAGCTTTCTTT	CASSIIGTQAFF
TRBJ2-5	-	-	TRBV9	TGTGCCAGTAGTCCGAGAGCCGCATCAGAGACCCAGTACTTC	CASSPRAASETQYF
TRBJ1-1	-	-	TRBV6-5	TGTGCCAGCAGTTACTCGGCCAGGGGGAACACTGAAGCTTTCTTT	CASSYSARGNTEAFF
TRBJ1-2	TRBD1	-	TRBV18	TGTGCCAGCTCACCGAAGACAGGGACAAACTATGGCTACACCTTC	CASSPKTGTNYGYTF
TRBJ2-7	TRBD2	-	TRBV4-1	TGCGCCAGCAGCCAAGAACCGGGACTAGCGGGGTTCGAGCAGTACTTC	CASSQEPGLAGFEQYF
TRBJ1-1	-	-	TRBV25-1	TGTGCCAGCAGTGAAGGGGGGGGCGAGACTGAAGCTTTCTTT	CASSEGGGETEAFF
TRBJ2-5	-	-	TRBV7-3	TGTGCCAGCAGCTTAACCAGGGAAGAGACCCAGTACTTC	CASSLTREETQYF
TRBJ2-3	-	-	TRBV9	TGTGCCAGCAGGTCCGGCGGGGAGACAGATACGCAGTATTTT	CASRSGGETDTQYF
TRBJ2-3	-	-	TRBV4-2	TGTGCCAGCAGCCAAGATGAGGAATCTACCACAGATACGCAGTATTTT	CASSQDEESTTDTQYF
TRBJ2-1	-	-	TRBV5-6	TGTGCCAGCAGCTCCCGGGACAACTATTATTACAATGAGCAGTTCTTC	CASSSRDNYYYNEQFF
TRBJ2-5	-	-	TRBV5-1	TGCGCCAGCAGCTTGGGGGTCAGCAGGCAAGAGACCCAGTACTTC	CASSLGVSRQETQYF
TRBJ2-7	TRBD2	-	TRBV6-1	TGTGCCAGCACGTTCTGGACGGGGGGTGGCTACGAGCAGTACTTC	CASTFWTGGGYEQYF
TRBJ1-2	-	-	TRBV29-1	TGCAGCGTCGGCTCAGGGGTGGGCTATGGCTACACCTTC	CSVGSGVGYGYTF
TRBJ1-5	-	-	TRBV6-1	TGTGCCAGCGGCACCGTGAGCAATCAGCCCCAGCATTTT	CASGTVSNQPQHF
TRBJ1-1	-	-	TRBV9	TGTGCCAGCAGCTTACCACCGGGGGGCACTGAAGCTTTCTTT	CASSLPPGGTEAFF
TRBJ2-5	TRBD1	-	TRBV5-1	TGCGCCAGCAGCTTACAGGGGAAGGAAGAGACCCAGTACTTC	CASSLQGKEETQYF
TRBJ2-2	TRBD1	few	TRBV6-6	TGTGCCAGCAGACCCGGGACAGGCCCCGGGGAGCTGTTTTTT	CASRPGTGPGELFF
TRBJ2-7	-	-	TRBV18	TGTGCCAGCTCACCACAGCCGACAGGAGATGAGCAGTACTTC	CASSPQPTGDEQYF